The 27 T cell receptor beta chains given below trace back to one sample, sequenced in a study of blood T cell repertoires in COVID-19. The method was immunoSEQ multiplex PCR; TCRdb's version includes in-frame clones alone and lacks a portion of them. Among under 250,000 clones listed, approximately 85% were seen once. Sequencing was performed on PBMCs or T cells enriched from blood (not recorded which). The receptors derive from a woman aged 45-65 years with acute COVID-19.

V usage is TRBV7-2 and J usage is TRBJ1-1, with unresolved D. The germline V and J ends were trimmed by 1 base and 8 bases, with 5 bases remaining between them. CDR3 length equals 11 residues. Germline loops: CDR1 SGHTA, CDR2 FQGNSA. The CDR3 DNA reads as TGTGCCAGCAGCTTAGAGCGGGAAGCTTTCTTT. It codes for CASSLEREAFF.

V and J are TRBV6-1 and TRBJ1-4, with 9 bases identical to TRBD1. Germline assignment: CDR1 MNHNS and CDR2 SASEGT. Unmatched junction bases numbered 11, after V lost 4 bases and J lost 8 bases. CDR3 length equals 16 residues. CDR3 loop: CASSGGDRVVGEKLFF. As DNA, the CDR3 is TGTGCCAGCAGTGGGGGGGACAGGGTAGTGGGCGAAAAACTGTTTTTT.

In this sample, this clone turned up once. The chain uses TRBV7-9 and TRBJ1-2; 8 bases line up with TRBD1. The trim removed 5 bases at V and 5 bases at J, leaving 13 bases unmatched. From germline, CDR1 is SEHNR and CDR2 FQNEAQ (reference sequence). The CDR3 covers 16 residues. CDR3 loop: CASSPTIGQGIYGYTF. Here the CDR3 DNA reads TGTGCCAGCAGCCCAACGATAGGACAGGGAATATATGGCTACACCTTC.

The chain has TRBV6-5 and TRBJ1-4; possibly TRBD1 for D (5 bases). V gave up 0 bases and J gave up 8 bases, with 13 bases separating them. CDR3 length equals 15 residues. Germline CDR1 and CDR2: MNHEY and SVGAGI. CDR3: CASSYSGGKGEKLFF. DNA of the CDR3: TGTGCCAGCAGTTACTCCGGGGGGAAAGGCGAAAAACTGTTTTTT.

The chain combines TRBV3-1 (or the pseudogene TRBV3-2) with TRBJ1-4; TRBD1 is a possible D gene (6 bases). Between the trimmed V and J ends, which lost 1 base and 2 bases, there was a span of 8 bases. The germline V gene encodes CDR1 LGHDT and CDR2 YNNKEL (reference sequence). The CDR3 is 15 residues long. CDR3 residues: CASSQVTGTNEKLFF. Written as DNA, the CDR3 is TGTGCCAGCAGCCAAGTGACAGGCACTAATGAAAAACTGTTTTTT.

The chain couples TRBV4-2 to TRBJ2-2, with D tentatively TRBD1 (6 bases). V was pared by 4 bases and J by 3 bases, with 12 bases between. CDR3 length: 15 residues. The V gene's germline CDR1 is LGHNA and CDR2 YNFKEQ. CDR3 DNA: TGTGCCAGCAGCCTCCACAGGGCGGACACCGGGGAGCTGTTTTTT. This sequence encodes CASSLHRADTGELFF.

The chain uses TRBV19 and TRBJ1-1, with 8 bases identical to TRBD1. V lost 8 bases and J lost 1; bases outside the gene matches: 12. The V gene's germline CDR1 is LNHDA and CDR2 SQIVND (reference sequence). This CDR3 spans 16 amino acids. CDR3 nucleotide sequence: TGTGCCAGTTGCACACTACCTGGACAGGGGAACACTGAAGCTTTCTTT. As protein: CASCTLPGQGNTEAFF.

The V gene is TRBV6-2 or TRBV6-3, the J gene TRBJ1-6; possibly TRBD1 for D (5 bases). Trimming left V 3 bases short and J 5 bases short, with 11 bases between. Germline V lookup: CDR1 MNHEY, CDR2 SVGEGT. This CDR3 is built from 15 residues. The CDR3 reads CASSYYQGDNSPLHF. CDR3 nucleotides: TGTGCCAGCAGTTATTATCAGGGTGATAATTCACCCCTCCACTTT.

This chain connects TRBV3-1 (or the pseudogene TRBV3-2) to TRBJ2-7, with D uncertain. The CDR3 length is 14 residues. Trimming left V 4 bases short and J 0 bases short, with 10 bases between. Germline-derived CDR1 and CDR2 are LGHDT and YNNKEL (reference sequence). The CDR3 region has the DNA TGTGCCAGCAGCCGCGTCAAAAGCTCCTACGAGCAGTACTTC. Its protein product is CASSRVKSSYEQYF.

J is TRBJ1-2 and V is TRBV7-2; no clear D gene. V gave up 5 bases and J gave up 2 bases, with 15 bases separating them. CDR1 and CDR2 from the germline V gene are SGHTA and FQGNSA. The CDR3 sequence is 15 residues long. CDR3 in DNA: TGTGCCAGCAGCCCCCCAGGACTCCTCAACTATGGCTACACCTTC. It encodes CASSPPGLLNYGYTF. Together with reference TRBV7-2 and TRBJ1-2, the CDR3 gives the full variable domain: GAGVSQSPSNKVTEKGKDVELRCDPISGHTALYWYRQSLGQGLEFLIYFQGNSAPDKSGLPSDRFSAERTGGSVSTLTIQRTQQEDSAVYLCASSPPGLLNYGYTFGSGTRLTVV.

This clone was detected only a few times. The V gene is TRBV7-2, the J gene TRBJ1-5, with 9 positions matching TRBD1. CDR1 is SGHTA and CDR2 is FQGNSA in the germline V gene. J was trimmed by 8 bases and V by 5 bases; bases with no gene match: 1. The CDR3 has 12 residues. The CDR3 coding sequence is TGTGCCAGCAGCCGACAGGGGGAGCCCCAGCATTTT. Translating it yields CASSRQGEPQHF.

This chain links TRBV7-3 with TRBJ2-3, with D possibly being TRBD1 (6 bases). The V end was cut by 6 bases, the J end by 2 bases, with 12 bases between. There are 14 residues in the CDR3. In germline, CDR1 is SGHTA, CDR2 FQGTGA. The CDR3 DNA reads TGTGCCAGCAGTCCCGACAGGAACACAGATACGCAGTATTTT. Its protein product is CASSPDRNTDTQYF.

V usage is TRBV12-5 and J usage is TRBJ1-1, with TRBD1 identical over 7 bases. With V trimmed by 6 bases and J by 7 bases, 2 bases remained unmatched. CDR1 is LGHNT, CDR2 FRNRAP, per germline. This CDR3 has 11 amino acids. DNA of the CDR3: TGTGCTAGTGGCCGACAGGGTGAAGCTTTCTTT. Translation gives CASGRQGEAFF.

The chain has TRBV3-1 (or the pseudogene TRBV3-2) and TRBJ2-1, with 13 bases matching TRBD2. CDR1 and CDR2 (germline): LGHDT, YNNKEL (reference sequence). This CDR3 spans 17 amino acids. Losses at the gene ends were 4 bases for V and 4 bases for J; bases not matched to a gene: 7. DNA for the CDR3: TGTGCCAGCAGCCCCCGGACTAGCGGGGGTGTGTACAATGAGCAGTTCTTC. Its translation: CASSPRTSGGVYNEQFF.

The rearrangement uses TRBV18 and TRBJ1-2; 12 positions match TRBD1. Germline V gives CDR1 KGHSH, CDR2 LQKENI. This CDR3 has 15 amino acids. The trim removed 3 bases at V and 4 bases at J, leaving 3 bases unmatched. The CDR3 is CASSPGQGAFYGYTF. CDR3 DNA sequence: TGTGCCAGCTCACCGGGACAGGGGGCTTTCTATGGCTACACCTTC.

The chain recombines TRBV19 with TRBJ1-6; 7 bases are shared with TRBD1. This CDR3 comprises 13 residues. The trim removed 8 bases at V and 5 bases at J, leaving 3 bases unmatched. Germline assignment: CDR1 LNHDA and CDR2 SQIVND (reference sequence). The CDR3 loop reads CASSDRNNSPLHF. The CDR3 DNA reads TGTGCCAGTTCGGACAGGAATAATTCACCCCTCCACTTT.

This chain links TRBV19 with TRBJ2-7; 10 bases match TRBD1. Germline CDR1 and CDR2: LNHDA and SQIVND (reference sequence). Trimming at V came to 6 bases and at J to 4 bases, leaving 6 bases not matched to a gene. The CDR3 is 14 amino acids. The CDR3 sequence: CASRGQGPTYEQYF. CDR3 nucleotide sequence: TGTGCCAGTAGGGGACAGGGGCCGACTTACGAGCAGTACTTC.

A single count supports this clone. This sequence joins TRBV18 and TRBJ1-2, with a tentative D call TRBD1 (6 bases). The CDR3 has 15 amino acids. In germline, CDR1 is KGHSH, CDR2 LQKENI. Trimming cost V 5 bases and J 2 bases, with 15 bases left between them. The CDR3 protein is CASSETGETNYGYTF. CDR3 sequence (DNA): TGTGCCAGCTCAGAGACAGGCGAAACCAACTATGGCTACACCTTC.

This chain uses TRBV4-2 with TRBJ1-5; D possibly corresponds to TRBD1 (6 bases). From germline, CDR1 is LGHNA and CDR2 YNFKEQ. This CDR3 spans 16 amino acids. V gave up 1 base and J gave up 6 bases, with 16 bases separating them. CDR3 DNA: TGTGCCAGCAGCCAAGGGATTTTGGGGGCCGGTCAGCCCCAGCATTTT. Translation gives CASSQGILGAGQPQHF.

The rearrangement uses TRBV5-1 and TRBJ2-1; D is possibly TRBD2 (6 bases). The CDR3 has 16 residues. V dropped 4 bases and J dropped 5 bases, with 19 bases sitting between them. The V gene's germline CDR1 is SGHRS and CDR2 YFSETQ. CDR3 sequence: CASSRVGSGRNNEQFF. CDR3 coding DNA: TGCGCCAGCAGCCGAGTCGGTAGCGGCCGCAACAATGAGCAGTTCTTC.

The gene calls are TRBV30 and TRBJ2-5; D remains unclear. Per germline, CDR1 GTSNPN and CDR2 SVGIG (reference sequence). The ends were cut back, 0 bases at V and 0 bases at J, with 8 bases in the middle. This CDR3 contains 14 residues. The CDR3 DNA sequence: TGTGCCTGGAGTGTACTACGGGACCAAGAGACCCAGTACTTC. Translated: CAWSVLRDQETQYF.

This clone came up once. The J gene is TRBJ2-1, the V gene TRBV9; 8 bases line up with TRBD1. The junction had 9 bases not matched to a gene; V was cut back by 3 bases and J by 10 bases. CDR1 and CDR2 (germline): SGDLS, YYNGEE. This CDR3 spans 14 amino acids. The CDR3 sequence: CASSEKAGGREQFF. The CDR3 DNA reads as TGTGCCAGCAGCGAAAAGGCAGGGGGCCGGGAGCAGTTCTTC.

The gene calls are TRBV12-5 and TRBJ1-1; 8 positions match TRBD1. This CDR3 contains 13 residues. V gave up 6 bases and J gave up 5 bases; unmatched junction bases: 5. Germline CDR1 reads LGHNT; CDR2 reads FRNRAP. This CDR3 is CASGGTGRTEAFF. The DNA of the CDR3 is TGTGCTAGTGGGGGGACAGGTAGGACTGAAGCTTTCTTT.

The J gene is TRBJ2-7, the V gene TRBV6-2 or TRBV6-3, with a possible D match to TRBD1 (6 bases). CDR3 length: 15 amino acids. V lost 5 bases and J lost 3, with 17 bases in between. Looked up from germline, CDR1 is MNHEY and CDR2 is SVGEGT. CDR3 region: CASSGQGRFYYEQYF. DNA for the CDR3: TGTGCCAGCAGTGGCCAGGGGCGATTTTACTACGAGCAGTACTTC.

This chain uses TRBV2 with TRBJ1-5; TRBD1 might be the D (5 bases). V lost 5 bases and J lost 15, with 20 bases in between. The germline V gene has CDR1 SNHLY and CDR2 FYNNEI. The CDR3 covers 13 residues. The CDR3 coding sequence is TGTGCCAGCAGTCGATCAGACAGTCGTCCGACGCATTTT. The encoded protein is CASSRSDSRPTHF.

About this clone itself: Mismatch with germline at one junction end may stem from a read error. The J gene is TRBJ2-7, the V gene TRBV11-2; 9 nucleotides line up with TRBD1. Germline loops: CDR1 SGHAT, CDR2 FQNNGV. This CDR3 spans 15 amino acids. The chain's CDR3 is CASSLGTGGLYEQYF. CDR3 in DNA: TGTGCCAGCAGTTTAGGCACAGGGGGCCTGTACGAGCAGTACTTC.

V and J are TRBV20-1 and TRBJ1-5, with no clear D. The CDR3 has 12 residues. Looked up from germline, CDR1 is DFQATT and CDR2 is SNEGSKA (reference sequence). Between the trimmed V and J ends, which lost 5 bases and 3 bases, there was a span of 8 bases. The CDR3 DNA follows: TGCAGTGCTCGTGAGTACAATCAGCCCCAGCATTTT. As protein: CSAREYNQPQHF.